This TCR beta chain was identified in a study of T cell clones after liver transplantation. The CDR3 loop spans 14 amino acids. V gave up 6 bases and J gave up 2 bases, with 15 bases separating them. In germline, CDR1 is SGHKS, CDR2 YYEKEE (reference sequence). The assay was immunoSEQ multiplex PCR, and TCRdb's table has in-frame clones only and misses some. Here the sample spans some 50,000 clones, under 85% being singletons. The rearrangement uses TRBV5-5 and TRBJ2-7; D is tentatively TRBD1 or TRBD2 (6 bases each). The sequencing here drew on CD4+ T cells from blood, taken at the 22-month timepoint. The clonotype originates from a human patient who received a liver transplant. The graft donor may have given rise to some T cells. CDR3 in amino acids: CASTRGPTPYEQYF. Written as DNA, the CDR3 is TGTGCCAGCACCCGGGGGCCAACCCCCTACGAGCAGTACTTC.